This T cell receptor beta chain was obtained from a study of T cell responses to AZD1222 COVID-19 vaccine. With regard to this clone: The antigen is undetermined.

Study outcomes and limitations: A rise in Spike-specific TCR breadth and depth followed two AZD1222 doses. Seropositivity was recorded at baseline in only 6 or 7 AZD1222 recipients. Spike regions recognized by vaccine-associated CD4 TCRs spanned the protein, led by 160-218 and 743-854. Regions left unmutated in variants are reportedly the target of nearly half of spike-specific TCRs.

Trimming removed 4 bases at V and 8 bases at J, with 15 bases between. The CDR3 is 13 residues long. Germline CDR1 reads SGHTS; CDR2 reads YDEGEE. TCRdb's copy holds only in-frame clones and misses some; the assay was immunoSEQ multiplex PCR. Among roughly 150,000 clones listed, about nine tenths were seen once. The TCR was taken from an adult who received the AZD1222 COVID-19 vaccine. The chain employs TRBV5-8 and TRBJ1-2; D unresolved. Sequences were derived from peripheral blood, sampled 28 days after the second AZD1222 dose. The CDR3 region is CASSESRVWGYTF. CDR3 bases: TGTGCCAGCAGCGAGTCGAGGGTTTGGGGCTACACCTTC.